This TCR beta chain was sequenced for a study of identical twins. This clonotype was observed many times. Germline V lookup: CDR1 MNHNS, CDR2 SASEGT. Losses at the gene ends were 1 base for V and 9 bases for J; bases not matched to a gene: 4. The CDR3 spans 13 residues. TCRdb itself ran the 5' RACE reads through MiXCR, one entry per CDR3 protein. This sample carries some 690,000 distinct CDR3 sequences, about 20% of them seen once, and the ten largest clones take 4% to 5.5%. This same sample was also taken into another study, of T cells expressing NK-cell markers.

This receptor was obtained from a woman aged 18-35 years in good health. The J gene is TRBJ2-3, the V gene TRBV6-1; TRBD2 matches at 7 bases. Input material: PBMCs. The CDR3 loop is CASSEGVGGTQYF. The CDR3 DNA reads TGTGCCAGCAGTGAAGGGGTCGGGGGGACGCAGTATTTT.